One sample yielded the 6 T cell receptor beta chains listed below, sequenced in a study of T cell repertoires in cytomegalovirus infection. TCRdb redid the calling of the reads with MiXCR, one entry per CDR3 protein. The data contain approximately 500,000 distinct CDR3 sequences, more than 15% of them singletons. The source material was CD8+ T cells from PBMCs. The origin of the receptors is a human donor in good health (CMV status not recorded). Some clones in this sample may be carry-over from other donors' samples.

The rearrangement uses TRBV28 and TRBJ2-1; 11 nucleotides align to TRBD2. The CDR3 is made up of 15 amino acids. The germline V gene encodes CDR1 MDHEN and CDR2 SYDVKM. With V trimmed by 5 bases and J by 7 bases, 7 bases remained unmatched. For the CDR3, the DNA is TGTGCCAGCAGTGAACAGACTAGCGGGACGAATGAGCAGTTCTTC. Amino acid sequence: CASSEQTSGTNEQFF.

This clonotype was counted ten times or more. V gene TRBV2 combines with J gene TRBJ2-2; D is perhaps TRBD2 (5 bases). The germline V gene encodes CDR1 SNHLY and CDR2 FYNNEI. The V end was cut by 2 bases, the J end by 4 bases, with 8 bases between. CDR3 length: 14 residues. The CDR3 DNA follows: TGTGCCAGCAGTGAACCCGGGGTCACCGGGGAGCTGTTTTTT. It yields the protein CASSEPGVTGELFF.

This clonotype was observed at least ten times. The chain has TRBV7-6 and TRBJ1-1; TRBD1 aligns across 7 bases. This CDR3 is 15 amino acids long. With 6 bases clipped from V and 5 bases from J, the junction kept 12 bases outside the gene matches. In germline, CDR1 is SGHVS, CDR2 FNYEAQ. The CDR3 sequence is CASSSAAGGGTEAFF. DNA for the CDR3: TGTGCCAGCAGTTCAGCGGCAGGGGGAGGGACTGAAGCTTTCTTT. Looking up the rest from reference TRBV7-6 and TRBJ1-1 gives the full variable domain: GAGVSQSPRYKVTKRGQDVALRCDPISGHVSLYWYRQALGQGPEFLTYFNYEAQQDKSGLPNDRFSAERPEGSISTLTIQRTEQRDSAMYRCASSSAAGGGTEAFFGQGTRLTVV.

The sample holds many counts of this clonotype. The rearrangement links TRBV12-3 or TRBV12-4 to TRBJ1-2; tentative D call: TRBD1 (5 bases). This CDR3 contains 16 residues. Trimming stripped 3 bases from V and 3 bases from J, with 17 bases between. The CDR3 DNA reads TGTGCCAGCAGTTTCAGAGGGGAGGGTAGGGACTATGGCTACACCTTC. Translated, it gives CASSFRGEGRDYGYTF.

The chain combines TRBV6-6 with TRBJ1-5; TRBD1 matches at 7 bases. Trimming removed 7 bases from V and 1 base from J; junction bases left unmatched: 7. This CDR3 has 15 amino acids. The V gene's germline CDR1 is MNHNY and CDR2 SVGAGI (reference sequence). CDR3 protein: CASTTGVGSNQPQHF. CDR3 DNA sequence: TGTGCCAGCACCACAGGGGTAGGAAGCAATCAGCCCCAGCATTTT.

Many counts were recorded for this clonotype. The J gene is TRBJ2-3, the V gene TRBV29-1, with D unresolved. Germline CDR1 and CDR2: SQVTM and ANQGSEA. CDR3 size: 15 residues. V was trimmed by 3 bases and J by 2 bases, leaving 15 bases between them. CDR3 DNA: TGCAGCGTTGAGAGGAGTCGATACCTCACAGATACGCAGTATTTT. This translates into CSVERSRYLTDTQYF.